This entry describes one TCR beta chain. Its antigen is currently unknown. In the PCR, 60 Vbeta and 13 Jbeta primers were used. Assay used: immunoSEQ multiplex PCR; TCRdb lists only in-frame clones, some missing. The data hold under 300,000 clones, with roughly 91% observed a single time. This specimen comes from a study of cytomegalovirus exposure and HLA in healthy donors. About the research overall: An earlier analysis found 120 million or so unique TCR beta sequences from approximately 190 million T cells.

Whole-study results and caveats: Common viral pathogens seemed to be connected with several of the most significant clusters, according to a later analysis.

Germline CDR1 is MNHEY and CDR2 is SMNVEV (reference sequence). V lost 8 bases, J lost 6 bases, and 10 bases lay in between. The CDR3 runs to 11 residues. The chain recombines TRBV27 with TRBJ1-1; D remains ambiguous. The sequenced sample was PBMCs. This TCR was recovered from a girl aged 2 to 9 in good health and CMV-seronegative. DNA for the CDR3: TGTGCCAGCGGGAGATCCGCTGAAGCTTTCTTT. Amino acids: CASGRSAEAFF.